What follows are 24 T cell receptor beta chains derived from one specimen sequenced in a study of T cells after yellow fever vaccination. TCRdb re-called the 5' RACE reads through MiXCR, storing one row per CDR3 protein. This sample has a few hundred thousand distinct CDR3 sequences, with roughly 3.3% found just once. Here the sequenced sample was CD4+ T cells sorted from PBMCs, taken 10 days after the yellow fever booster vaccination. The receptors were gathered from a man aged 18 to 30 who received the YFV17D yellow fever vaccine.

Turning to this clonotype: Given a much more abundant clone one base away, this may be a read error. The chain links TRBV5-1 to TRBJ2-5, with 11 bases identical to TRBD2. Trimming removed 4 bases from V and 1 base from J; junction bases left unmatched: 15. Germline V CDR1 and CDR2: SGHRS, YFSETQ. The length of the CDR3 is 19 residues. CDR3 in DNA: TGCGCCAGCAGCACGGGACTAGCGGACTTATCAAACTCCCAAGAGACCCAGTACTTC. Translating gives CASSTGLADLSNSQETQYF.

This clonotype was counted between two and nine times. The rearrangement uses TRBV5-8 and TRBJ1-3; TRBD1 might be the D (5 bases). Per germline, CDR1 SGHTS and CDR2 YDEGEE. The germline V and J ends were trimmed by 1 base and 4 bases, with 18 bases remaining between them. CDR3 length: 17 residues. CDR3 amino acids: CASSLLSRPWDGNTIYF. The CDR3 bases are TGTGCCAGCAGCTTGCTTAGCCGGCCCTGGGACGGAAACACCATATATTTT.

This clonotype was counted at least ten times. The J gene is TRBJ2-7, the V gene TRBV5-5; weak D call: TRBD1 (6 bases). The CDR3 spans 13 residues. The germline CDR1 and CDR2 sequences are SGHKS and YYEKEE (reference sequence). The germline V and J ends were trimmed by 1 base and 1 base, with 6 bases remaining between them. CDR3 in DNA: TGTGCCAGCAGCTTGACAGGGTCCTACGAGCAGTACTTC. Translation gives CASSLTGSYEQYF.

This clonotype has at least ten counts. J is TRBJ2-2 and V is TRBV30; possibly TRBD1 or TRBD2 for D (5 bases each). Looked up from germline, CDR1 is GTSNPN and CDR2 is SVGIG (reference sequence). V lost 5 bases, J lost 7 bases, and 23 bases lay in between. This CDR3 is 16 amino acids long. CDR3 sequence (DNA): TGTGCCTGGTCGCCCGTGGGACCCCAAGAAGGCGGGGAGCTGTTTTTT. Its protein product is CAWSPVGPQEGGELFF.

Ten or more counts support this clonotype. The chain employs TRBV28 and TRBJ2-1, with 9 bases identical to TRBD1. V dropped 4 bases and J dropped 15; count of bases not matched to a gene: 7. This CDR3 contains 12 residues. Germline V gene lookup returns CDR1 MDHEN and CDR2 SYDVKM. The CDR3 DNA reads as TGTGCCAGCAGTTCCAGACAGGGGGGTTGGTTCTTC. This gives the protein CASSSRQGGWFF.

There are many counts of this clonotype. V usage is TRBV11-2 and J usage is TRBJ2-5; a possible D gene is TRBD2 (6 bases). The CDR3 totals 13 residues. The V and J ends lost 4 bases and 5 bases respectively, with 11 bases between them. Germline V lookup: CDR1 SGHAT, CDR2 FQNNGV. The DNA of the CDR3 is TGTGCCAGCAGCTCCTCGAGCGGGGAGACCCAGTACTTC. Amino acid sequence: CASSSSSGETQYF. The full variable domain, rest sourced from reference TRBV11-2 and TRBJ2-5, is EAGVAQSPRYKIIEKRQSVAFWCNPISGHATLYWYQQILGQGPKLLIQFQNNGVVDDSQLPKDRFSAERLKGVDSTLKIQPAKLEDSAVYLCASSSSSGETQYFGPGTRLLVL.

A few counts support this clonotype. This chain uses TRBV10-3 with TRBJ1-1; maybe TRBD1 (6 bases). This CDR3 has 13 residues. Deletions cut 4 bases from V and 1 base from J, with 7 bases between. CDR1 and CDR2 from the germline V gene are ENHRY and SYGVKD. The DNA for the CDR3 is TGTGCCATCAGTGGGACAGAGAACACTGAAGCTTTCTTT. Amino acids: CAISGTENTEAFF.

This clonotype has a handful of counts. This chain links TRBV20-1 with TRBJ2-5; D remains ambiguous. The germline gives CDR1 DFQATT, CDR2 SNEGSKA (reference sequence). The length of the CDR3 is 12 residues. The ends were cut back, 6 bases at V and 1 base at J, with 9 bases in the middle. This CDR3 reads CSAGSRQETQYF. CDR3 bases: TGCAGTGCAGGTTCGCGCCAAGAGACCCAGTACTTC.

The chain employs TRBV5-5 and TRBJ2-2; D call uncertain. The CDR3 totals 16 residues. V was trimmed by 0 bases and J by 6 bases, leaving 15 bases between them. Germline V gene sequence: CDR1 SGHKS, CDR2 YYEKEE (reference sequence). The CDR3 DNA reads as TGTGCCAGCAGCTTGGGTGGGTCCAGATATCCCGGGGAGCTGTTTTTT. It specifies CASSLGGSRYPGELFF. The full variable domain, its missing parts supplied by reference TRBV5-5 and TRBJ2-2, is DAGVTQSPTHLIKTRGQQVTLRCSPISGHKSVSWYQQVLGQGPQFIFQYYEKEERGRGNFPDRFSARQFPNYSSELNVNALLLGDSALYLCASSLGGSRYPGELFFGEGSRLTVL.

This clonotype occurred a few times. CDR3 sequence (DNA): TGCAGTGCTAGATCCGGGGGCCCGCCTGGGGCCAACGTCCTGACTTTC. Amino acids: CSARSGGPPGANVLTF. The chain is built from TRBV20-1 and TRBJ2-6; D tentatively reads TRBD1 or TRBD2 (6 bases each). The CDR3 sequence is 16 residues long. CDR1 DFQATT and CDR2 SNEGSKA come from the germline V gene (reference sequence). Trimming took 2 bases from V and 2 from J, leaving 13 bases between them.

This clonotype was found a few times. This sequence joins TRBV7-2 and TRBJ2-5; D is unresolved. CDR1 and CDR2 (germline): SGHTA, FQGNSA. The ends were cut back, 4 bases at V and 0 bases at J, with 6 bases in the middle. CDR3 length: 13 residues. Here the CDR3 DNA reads TGTGCCAGCAGCTCTACGTACCAAGAGACCCAGTACTTC. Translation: CASSSTYQETQYF.

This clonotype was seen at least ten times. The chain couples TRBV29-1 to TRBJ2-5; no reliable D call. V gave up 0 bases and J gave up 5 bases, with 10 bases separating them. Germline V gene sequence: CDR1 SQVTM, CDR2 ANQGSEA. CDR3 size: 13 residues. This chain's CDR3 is CSVEDRTAETQYF. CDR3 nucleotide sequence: TGCAGCGTTGAAGATCGAACAGCTGAGACCCAGTACTTC.

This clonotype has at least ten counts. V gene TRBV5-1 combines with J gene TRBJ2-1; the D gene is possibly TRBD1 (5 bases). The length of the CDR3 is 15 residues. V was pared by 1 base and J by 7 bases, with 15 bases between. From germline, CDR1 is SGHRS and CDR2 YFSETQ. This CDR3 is CASSLQGSDVNEQFF. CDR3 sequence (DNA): TGCGCCAGCAGCTTGCAGGGATCGGATGTGAATGAGCAGTTCTTC.

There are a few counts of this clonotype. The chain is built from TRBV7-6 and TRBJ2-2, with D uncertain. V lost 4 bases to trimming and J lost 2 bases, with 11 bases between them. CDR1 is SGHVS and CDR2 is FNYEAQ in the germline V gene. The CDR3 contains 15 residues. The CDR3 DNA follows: TGTGCCAGCAGCTCGGATAGGGCTAACACCGGGGAGCTGTTTTTT. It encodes CASSSDRANTGELFF.

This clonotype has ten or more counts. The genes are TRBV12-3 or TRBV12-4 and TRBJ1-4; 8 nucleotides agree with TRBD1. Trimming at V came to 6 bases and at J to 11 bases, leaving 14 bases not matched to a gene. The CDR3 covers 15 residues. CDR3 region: CASSPGDRPGIKLFF. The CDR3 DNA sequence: TGTGCCAGCAGCCCGGGGGACAGGCCGGGTATCAAACTGTTTTTT.

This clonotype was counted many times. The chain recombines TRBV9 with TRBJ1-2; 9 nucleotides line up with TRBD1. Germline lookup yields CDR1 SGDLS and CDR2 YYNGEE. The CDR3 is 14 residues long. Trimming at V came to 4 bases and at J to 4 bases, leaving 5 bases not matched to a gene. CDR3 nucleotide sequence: TGTGCCAGCAGCCCAGGACAGGGGCCCTATGGCTACACCTTC. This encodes CASSPGQGPYGYTF.

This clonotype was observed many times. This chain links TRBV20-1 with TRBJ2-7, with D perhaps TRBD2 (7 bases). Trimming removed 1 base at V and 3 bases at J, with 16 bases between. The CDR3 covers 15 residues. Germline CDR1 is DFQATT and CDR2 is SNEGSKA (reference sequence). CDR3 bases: TGCAGTGCTAGAGGGGGGGGCAGATTTAACTACGAGCAGTACTTC. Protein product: CSARGGGRFNYEQYF.

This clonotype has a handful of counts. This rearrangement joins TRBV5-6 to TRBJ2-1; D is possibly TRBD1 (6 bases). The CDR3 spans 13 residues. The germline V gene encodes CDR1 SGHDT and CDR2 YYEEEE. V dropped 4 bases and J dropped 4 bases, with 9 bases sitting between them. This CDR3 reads CASSGTFYNEQFF. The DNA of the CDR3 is TGTGCCAGCAGCGGGACATTTTACAATGAGCAGTTCTTC.

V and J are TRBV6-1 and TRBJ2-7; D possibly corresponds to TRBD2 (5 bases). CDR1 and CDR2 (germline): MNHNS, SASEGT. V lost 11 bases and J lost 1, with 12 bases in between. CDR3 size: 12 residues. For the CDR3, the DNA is TGTGCCGGCGGGCCAGAGTCCTACGAGCAGTACGTC. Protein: CAGGPESYEQYV.

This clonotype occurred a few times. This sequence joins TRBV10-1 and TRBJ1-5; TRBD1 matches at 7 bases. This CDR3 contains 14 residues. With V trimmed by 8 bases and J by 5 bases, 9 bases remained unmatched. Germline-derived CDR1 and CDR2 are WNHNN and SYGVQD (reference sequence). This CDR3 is CASGGGQGDQPQHF. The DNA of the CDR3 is TGCGCCAGCGGGGGAGGGCAGGGGGATCAGCCCCAGCATTTT.

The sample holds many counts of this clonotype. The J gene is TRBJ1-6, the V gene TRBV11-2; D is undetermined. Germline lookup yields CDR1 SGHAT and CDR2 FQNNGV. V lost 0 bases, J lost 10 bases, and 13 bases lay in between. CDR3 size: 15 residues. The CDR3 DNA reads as TGTGCCAGCAGCTTAGATTTGGGGATAGGATCACCCCTCCACTTT. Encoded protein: CASSLDLGIGSPLHF.

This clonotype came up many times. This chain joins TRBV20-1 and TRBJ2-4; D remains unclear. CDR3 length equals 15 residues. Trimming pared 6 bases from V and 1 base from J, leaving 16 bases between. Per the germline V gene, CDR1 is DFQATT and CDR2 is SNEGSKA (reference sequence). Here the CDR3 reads CSANRHSGAKNIQYF. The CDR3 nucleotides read TGCAGTGCCAACCGGCACAGTGGGGCCAAAAACATTCAGTACTTC.

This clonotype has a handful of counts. CDR3 bases: TGCGCCAGCAGCTTGGCCGGTACAGGGAGATCACCCCTCCACTTT. Translated, it gives CASSLAGTGRSPLHF. V gene TRBV5-1 combines with J gene TRBJ1-6; D is possibly TRBD1 (6 bases). Germline CDR1 and CDR2: SGHRS and YFSETQ. CDR3 length: 15 amino acids. V was pared by 0 bases and J by 10 bases, with 14 bases between.

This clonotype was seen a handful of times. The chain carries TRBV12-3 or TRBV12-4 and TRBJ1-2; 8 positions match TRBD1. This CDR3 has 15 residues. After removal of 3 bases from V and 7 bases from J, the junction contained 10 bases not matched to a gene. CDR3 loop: CASSFSDRGVVGYTF. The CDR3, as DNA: TGTGCCAGCAGTTTTAGCGACAGGGGAGTTGTTGGCTACACCTTC.